The source of this TCR beta chain is a study of cytomegalovirus exposure and HLA in healthy donors. The study ran its PCR with 60 Vbeta and 13 Jbeta primers. Assay: immunoSEQ multiplex PCR; the TCRdb copy retains only in-frame clones and omits some. The sample holds fewer than 200,000 clones, approximately 71% seen once. The CDR3 contains 13 residues. Germline assignment: CDR1 SQVTM and CDR2 ANQGSEA. The material sequenced was PBMCs. This chain joins TRBV29-1 and TRBJ2-2; TRBD1 aligns across 9 bases. This receptor was taken from a woman aged 18-30 years in good health and CMV-seropositive. The CDR3 bases are TGCACCGGACAGGGGCCGTCGGCCGGGGAGCTGTTTTTT. Its translation: CTGQGPSAGELFF.